A selection of T cell receptor beta chains follows, all from one sample in a study of PD-1 blockade in classical Hodgkin lymphoma. Using immunoSEQ multiplex PCR, the repertoire was profiled, and TCRdb retains in-frame clones only, with some absent. The sample yields tens of thousands of clones, about 83% seen once. The sequencing used peripheral blood mononuclear cells (PBMCs), collected before the fourth cycle of nivolumab. Receptors originate from a human donor with classical Hodgkin lymphoma. The CDR3 runs from the conserved cysteine through the conserved F or W. The D gene is left open where the match is weak. Expanded clones are given a class, and other clones once, few, many or no size at all.

D,J,size,V,CDR3,DNA
NA,TRBJ2-1,NA,TRBV5-1,CASSLVEAGYNEQFF,TGCGCCAGCAGCTTGGTTGAGGCGGGCTACAATGAGCAGTTCTTC
NA,TRBJ2-3,NA,TRBV9,CASSVEGVGVDTQYF,TGTGCCAGCAGCGTAGAGGGGGTAGGGGTGGATACGCAGTATTTT
NA,TRBJ2-3,NA,TRBV30,CAWSVDAANSDTQYF,TGTGCCTGGAGTGTAGACGCGGCAAATTCAGATACGCAGTATTTT
NA,TRBJ2-1,once,TRBV28,CASMVGNEQFF,TGTGCCAGCATGGTCGGCAATGAGCAGTTCTTC
TRBD2,TRBJ2-1,NA,TRBV9,CASSATSGTYNEQFF,TGTGCCAGCAGCGCGACTAGCGGAACCTACAATGAGCAGTTCTTC
NA,TRBJ1-5,NA,TRBV9,CASSNRDNLGQPQHF,TGTGCCAGCAGCAACCGGGACAACCTGGGCCAGCCCCAGCATTTT
NA,TRBJ1-4,few,TRBV15,CATSRDREKLFF,TGTGCCACCAGCAGAGACAGGGAAAAACTGTTTTTT
NA,TRBJ1-5,NA,TRBV7-2,CASSFMGSNQPQHF,TGTGCCAGCAGCTTCATGGGAAGCAATCAGCCCCAGCATTTT
NA,TRBJ2-3,NA,TRBV7-6,CASSLAPATSTDTQYF,TGTGCCAGCAGCTTAGCGCCGGCGACTAGCACAGATACGCAGTATTTT
NA,TRBJ2-7,NA,TRBV27,CASSLYAKKRYEQYF,TGTGCCAGCAGTTTATATGCCAAAAAACGCTACGAGCAGTACTTC
NA,TRBJ2-7,few,TRBV5-1,CASSLGDLVVYEQYF,TGCGCCAGCAGCTTGGGGGACCTAGTGGTCTACGAGCAGTACTTC
TRBD2,TRBJ2-7,NA,TRBV6-6,CASSQAAGAIYEQYF,TGTGCCAGCAGCCAGGCAGCGGGAGCGATCTACGAGCAGTACTTC
NA,TRBJ2-3,NA,TRBV4-1,CASSQVGRETDTQYF,TGCGCCAGCAGCCAAGTGGGCAGGGAAACAGATACGCAGTATTTT
TRBD2,TRBJ2-2,NA,TRBV10-3,CAIRGLAGDTGELFF,TGTGCCATCCGGGGACTAGCGGGAGACACCGGGGAGCTGTTTTTT
NA,TRBJ1-2,NA,TRBV19,CASRSQGPYGYTF,TGTGCCAGTAGGTCGCAGGGTCCCTATGGCTACACCTTC
NA,TRBJ2-3,NA,TRBV18,CASSPGTTVGTQYF,TGTGCCAGCTCACCAGGGACAACTGTAGGTACGCAGTATTTT
TRBD2,TRBJ2-5,NA,TRBV6-5,CASSYSTSRTETQYF,TGTGCCAGCAGTTACTCGACTAGCCGGACAGAGACCCAGTACTTC
NA,TRBJ2-7,NA,TRBV11-3,CASSLTSSEQYF,TGTGCCAGCAGCCTTACTAGCTCCGAGCAGTACTTC
NA,TRBJ2-7,NA,TRBV19,CASSIKLAAYEQYF,TGTGCCAGTAGTATAAAACTAGCAGCTTACGAGCAGTACTTC
TRBD2,TRBJ2-1,NA,TRBV7-9,CASSPQLARSYNEQFF,TGTGCCAGCAGCCCCCAACTAGCGCGTTCCTACAATGAGCAGTTCTTC
NA,TRBJ2-7,NA,TRBV7-9,CASSLRDKYEQYF,TGTGCCAGCAGCCTCCGGGACAAGTACGAGCAGTACTTC
NA,TRBJ1-5,NA,TRBV19,CASSQDRRQHF,TGTGCCAGTAGTCAGGACCGCCGCCAGCATTTT
NA,TRBJ2-1,NA,TRBV28,CASSSRRNEQFF,TGTGCCAGCAGTTCCCGAAGGAATGAGCAGTTCTTC
TRBD1,TRBJ2-3,NA,TRBV5-1,CASSSVQGASGTDTQYF,TGCGCCAGCAGCTCCGTACAGGGGGCGTCAGGGACAGATACGCAGTATTTT
NA,TRBJ1-1,NA,TRBV5-5,CASSLTAGEYTEAFF,TGTGCCAGCAGCTTAACCGCAGGGGAATATACTGAAGCTTTCTTT
NA,TRBJ2-7,NA,TRBV6-1,CASVLQSSSYEQYF,TGTGCCAGCGTGCTACAGTCGAGCTCCTACGAGCAGTACTTC
NA,TRBJ2-7,many,TRBV2,CASSELGRGYEQYF,TGTGCCAGCAGTGAACTCGGCAGGGGCTACGAGCAGTACTTC
TRBD1,TRBJ1-1,NA,TRBV19,CASSITGGYTEAFF,TGTGCCAGTAGTATAACAGGGGGCTACACTGAAGCTTTCTTT
NA,TRBJ2-1,NA,TRBV10-3,CAISESALGSSEQFF,TGTGCCATCAGTGAGTCGGCCCTAGGTTCGTCTGAGCAGTTCTTC
NA,TRBJ2-1,NA,TRBV30,CAWSVRSGSIEQFF,TGTGCCTGGAGTGTACGAAGCGGGTCTATTGAGCAGTTCTTC
NA,TRBJ1-2,NA,TRBV11-2,CASSQGHNYGYTF,TGTGCCAGCAGCCAGGGACATAACTATGGCTACACCTTC
TRBD2,TRBJ2-1,NA,TRBV6-6,CASNAGTSGHNEQFF,TGTGCCAGCAACGCCGGGACTAGCGGACACAATGAGCAGTTCTTC
TRBD1,TRBJ1-3,NA,TRBV30,CAWRRDRSGNTIYF,TGTGCCTGGAGGAGGGACAGGTCTGGAAACACCATATATTTT
NA,TRBJ2-1,NA,TRBV19,CASERRNEQFF,TGTGCCAGTGAGCGGAGGAATGAGCAGTTCTTC
NA,TRBJ2-7,NA,TRBV7-2,CASSLGGGYEQYF,TGTGCCAGCAGCTTAGGGGGAGGCTACGAGCAGTACTTC
TRBD1,TRBJ1-1,few,TRBV2,CASTWDRVSEAFF,TGTGCCAGCACCTGGGACAGGGTATCTGAAGCTTTCTTT
NA,TRBJ2-3,NA,TRBV27,CASSLREGDTQYF,TGTGCCAGCAGTTTACGAGAGGGGGATACGCAGTATTTT
TRBD2,TRBJ2-3,NA,TRBV9,CASSPLGLAGFGDTQYF,TGTGCCAGCAGCCCATTGGGACTAGCGGGATTTGGAGATACGCAGTATTTT
NA,TRBJ1-5,NA,TRBV28,CASSSSRDRNQPQHF,TGTGCCAGCAGTTCCTCAAGAGATCGAAATCAGCCCCAGCATTTT
NA,TRBJ2-7,NA,TRBV5-4,CASSSNYEQYF,TGTGCCAGCAGCTCCAACTACGAGCAGTACTTC
TRBD2,TRBJ2-1,NA,TRBV10-3,CAISGEGTKYNEQFF,TGTGCCATCAGTGGGGAGGGGACGAAATACAATGAGCAGTTCTTC
NA,TRBJ2-7,NA,TRBV6-1,CASSVRTTRGGYEQYF,TGTGCCAGCAGTGTCCGGACTACGAGGGGAGGATACGAGCAGTACTTC
TRBD1,TRBJ2-2,NA,TRBV28,CASSRTSGTGDPGELFF,TGTGCCAGCAGTCGAACCTCCGGGACAGGGGACCCCGGGGAGCTGTTTTTT
NA,TRBJ1-1,few,TRBV6-5,CASSYRRHTEAFF,TGTGCCAGCAGTTACCGCAGGCACACTGAAGCTTTCTTT
NA,TRBJ1-5,once,TRBV2,CASSGGNQPQHF,TGTGCCAGCAGTGGGGGCAATCAGCCCCAGCATTTT
TRBD2,TRBJ2-5,NA,TRBV2,CASSQLAGQETQYF,TGTGCCAGCAGCCAGTTAGCGGGCCAAGAGACCCAGTACTTC
NA,TRBJ2-1,NA,TRBV4-1,CASSLWGYNEQFF,TGCGCCAGCAGCCTGTGGGGGTACAATGAGCAGTTCTTC
TRBD2,TRBJ2-3,NA,TRBV7-3,CASSFMASGRTYTDTQYF,TGTGCCAGCAGCTTTATGGCTAGCGGGAGGACTTACACAGATACGCAGTATTTT
TRBD2,TRBJ2-1,NA,TRBV5-1,CASSFGQRDYFNEQFF,TGCGCCAGCAGCTTCGGTCAGCGGGATTATTTCAATGAGCAGTTCTTC
NA,TRBJ2-5,NA,TRBV7-9,CASREYETQYF,TGTGCTAGCAGAGAATACGAGACCCAGTACTTC
NA,TRBJ2-3,few,TRBV19,CASSIDPPSIRGTDTQYF,TGTGCCAGTAGTATAGATCCCCCTTCGATCCGGGGCACAGATACGCAGTATTTT
TRBD2,TRBJ2-3,NA,TRBV11-3,CASSPSGLAGDTQYF,TGTGCCAGCAGCCCTTCGGGACTAGCGGGAGATACGCAGTATTTT
NA,TRBJ2-5,NA,TRBV5-6,CASRTSKETQYF,TGTGCCAGCAGGACGTCAAAAGAGACCCAGTACTTC
NA,TRBJ1-3,NA,TRBV2,CASAGVYSGNTIYF,TGTGCCAGCGCAGGGGTCTATTCTGGAAACACCATATATTTT
NA,TRBJ1-2,NA,TRBV6-5,CASSLTGFYGYTF,TGTGCCAGCAGCCTTACAGGATTCTATGGCTACACCTTC